The T cell receptor (beta chain) under discussion was sequenced for a study of siplizumab effects on memory and regulatory T cells. TCRdb keeps only in-frame clones here, not all; method: immunoSEQ multiplex PCR. The sample yields about 100,000 clones, over 90% seen once. The CDR3 consists of 13 residues. V gave up 3 bases and J gave up 6 bases, with 11 bases separating them. CDR1 is MDHEN and CDR2 is SYDVKM in the germline V gene. The clonotype was recovered from a human donor in good health. The sequenced sample was non-Treg CD4+ T cells sorted from blood. This chain joins TRBV28 and TRBJ1-2, with a tentative D call TRBD1 (6 bases). The CDR3 protein is CASSLEGGNGYTF. As DNA, the CDR3 is TGTGCCAGCAGTTTGGAGGGGGGTAATGGCTACACCTTC.